The 25 T cell receptor beta chains presented below share a single source sample, sequenced in a study of T cell responses to AZD1222 COVID-19 vaccine. TCRdb's table, derived via immunoSEQ multiplex PCR, lists solely in-frame clones and lacks some. The table includes some 120,000 clones, over 75% detected once. This material consisted of peripheral blood, taken on day 0 of AZD1222 vaccination. These receptors were collected from an adult in good health.

The rearrangement links TRBV9 to TRBJ2-6; D not certain. The CDR3 is made up of 15 amino acids. Germline CDR1 reads SGDLS; CDR2 reads YYNGEE. Between the trimmed V and J ends, which lost 0 bases and 2 bases, there was a span of 6 bases. DNA for the CDR3: TGTGCCAGCAGCGTAGGGAGTCCTGGGGCCAACGTCCTGACTTTC. Translation: CASSVGSPGANVLTF.

The chain uses TRBV6-6 and TRBJ2-5, with D tentatively TRBD1 (6 bases). The CDR3 has 13 residues. The germline V gene encodes CDR1 MNHNY and CDR2 SVGAGI (reference sequence). V lost 5 bases and J lost 0, with 7 bases in between. CDR3 DNA: TGTGCCAGCAGTAGGGACAACCAAGAGACCCAGTACTTC. Protein product: CASSRDNQETQYF.

The chain is built from TRBV9 and TRBJ2-2; TRBD2 aligns across 8 bases. The CDR3 is made up of 15 amino acids. Germline loops: CDR1 SGDLS, CDR2 YYNGEE. Germline trimming cut 4 bases from V and 0 bases from J; bases unmatched to any gene: 2. The CDR3 spells CASSSAGANTGELFF. The CDR3 DNA sequence: TGTGCCAGCAGCTCAGCGGGGGCGAACACCGGGGAGCTGTTTTTT.

This clone was seen just once. V is TRBV4-1 and J is TRBJ1-4; D ambiguous. Trimming took 1 base from V and 8 from J, leaving 14 bases between them. The CDR3 is 15 residues long. Germline V gives CDR1 MGHRA, CDR2 YSYEKL. As DNA, the CDR3 is TGCGCCAGCAGCCAAGTACTCCGAATACCAGAAAAACTGTTTTTT. Amino acid sequence: CASSQVLRIPEKLFF.

This sequence joins TRBV19 and TRBJ2-1; no clear D. The CDR3 consists of 13 residues. Per germline, CDR1 LNHDA and CDR2 SQIVND (reference sequence). With 5 bases removed from V and 6 bases from J, the gap between germline ends came to 11 bases. The CDR3 nucleotides are TGTGCCAGTAGTTTCCCGGGTCCCAATGAGCAGTTCTTC. Encoded protein: CASSFPGPNEQFF.

The chain is built from TRBV18 and TRBJ2-7, with D perhaps matching TRBD2 (6 bases). CDR1 and CDR2 from the germline V gene are KGHSH and LQKENI. Trimming cost V 4 bases and J 2 bases, with 9 bases left between them. CDR3 length: 13 residues. The CDR3 here is CASSRGGTYEQYF. CDR3 nucleotides: TGTGCCAGCTCACGTGGAGGGACCTACGAGCAGTACTTC.

This clone occurred once. This rearrangement joins TRBV7-3 to TRBJ1-1; D not certain. Germline V gene lookup returns CDR1 SGHTA and CDR2 FQGTGA. The CDR3 sequence is 14 residues long. The V end was cut by 1 base, the J end by 3 bases, with 9 bases between. The CDR3 protein is CASSLRGSDTEAFF. DNA of the CDR3: TGTGCCAGCAGCTTAAGAGGGTCCGACACTGAAGCTTTCTTT.

CDR3 region: CASSSGTYQETQYF. CDR3 coding DNA: TGTGCCAGCAGCAGCGGGACATACCAAGAGACCCAGTACTTC. The chain joins TRBV5-8 to TRBJ2-5; D might be TRBD2 (7 bases). V lost 4 bases and J lost 0, with 10 bases in between. The CDR3 runs 14 residues. Germline CDR1 SGHTS, CDR2 YDEGEE.

The V and J genes are TRBV11-2 and TRBJ2-7; 8 positions agree with TRBD2. The V gene end was trimmed by 0 bases and the J gene end by 4 bases; junction bases not matched to a gene: 5. CDR3 length: 15 residues. Germline V CDR1 and CDR2: SGHAT, FQNNGV. CDR3 coding DNA: TGTGCCAGCAGCTTAGAAGCCAGCGGGGGATACGAGCAGTACTTC. This gives the protein CASSLEASGGYEQYF.

The chain's CDR3 is CASSYSDRQGDTQYF. CDR3 in DNA: TGTGCCAGCAGTTACTCGGACAGACAGGGGGATACGCAGTATTTT. This sequence joins TRBV6-6 and TRBJ2-3; 8 bases are shared with TRBD1. The CDR3 loop spans 15 amino acids. V lost 0 bases, J lost 6 bases, and 5 bases stayed unmatched. Germline CDR1 is MNHNY and CDR2 is SVGAGI (reference sequence).

This rearrangement joins TRBV5-5 to TRBJ1-2; TRBD1 agrees at 8 bases. The CDR3 sequence is 13 residues long. Germline trimming cut 5 bases from V and 8 bases from J; bases unmatched to any gene: 8. Germline V gene data show CDR1 as SGHKS and CDR2 as YYEKEE (reference sequence). The CDR3 sequence is CASRDVDRGGYTF. The CDR3 region has the DNA TGTGCCAGCAGAGATGTAGACAGGGGAGGCTACACCTTC.

This sequence joins TRBV27 and TRBJ2-1; D might be TRBD2 (7 bases). The germline V gene encodes CDR1 MNHEY and CDR2 SMNVEV (reference sequence). The V and J ends lost 5 bases and 2 bases respectively, with 13 bases between them. CDR3 length: 15 residues. The CDR3 bases are TGTGCCAGCAGTCCGGGGGGCGGAACCTACAATGAGCAGTTCTTC. Translating it yields CASSPGGGTYNEQFF.

V gene TRBV27 combines with J gene TRBJ1-6; D might be TRBD1 (5 bases). Germline V lookup: CDR1 MNHEY, CDR2 SMNVEV (reference sequence). The CDR3 consists of 17 residues. V lost 4 bases and J 10 bases, leaving 23 bases between the germline ends. For the CDR3, the DNA is TGTGCCAGCAGTTGGGACGGAAGGAGCCCCCATCAATCACCCCTCCACTTT. Its protein is CASSWDGRSPHQSPLHF.

This clone has more than one count but fewer than ten. This chain's CDR3 is CASSSGQVKEAFF. CDR3 nucleotides: TGTGCCAGCAGCTCGGGACAGGTTAAAGAAGCTTTCTTT. The chain joins TRBV6-5 to TRBJ1-1; 8 bases map to TRBD1. Germline lookup yields CDR1 MNHEY and CDR2 SVGAGI. The CDR3 runs 13 residues. Losses at the gene ends were 6 bases for V and 8 bases for J; bases not matched to a gene: 8.

The genes are TRBV6-2 or TRBV6-3 and TRBJ1-2, with 12 bases fitting TRBD1. CDR1 and CDR2 (germline): MNHEY, SVGEGT. The CDR3 is made up of 15 amino acids. Germline trimming cut 5 bases from V and 3 bases from J; bases unmatched to any gene: 4. CDR3 in amino acids: CASSVGTGGYYGYTF. The CDR3 DNA reads as TGTGCCAGCAGTGTGGGGACAGGGGGCTACTATGGCTACACCTTC.

The V call is TRBV7-3, the J call TRBJ2-7; D not certain. Germline lookup yields CDR1 SGHTA and CDR2 FQGTGA. This CDR3 has 15 residues. V dropped 0 bases and J dropped 5 bases, with 14 bases sitting between them. The CDR3 region has the DNA TGTGCCAGCAGCTTAACGGGGTTTGGGTCCGACGAGCAGTACTTC. This sequence encodes CASSLTGFGSDEQYF.

A single count supports this clone. The V call is TRBV29-1, the J call TRBJ2-1, with a weak D call TRBD2 (5 bases). CDR1 is SQVTM, CDR2 ANQGSEA, per germline. The CDR3 length is 13 residues. V lost 6 bases to trimming and J lost 0 bases, with 9 bases between them. CDR3 bases: TGCAGCGTGGAGCGGAGCTCCTACAATGAGCAGTTCTTC. This codes for CSVERSSYNEQFF.

This clone was seen a handful of times. J is TRBJ1-6 and V is TRBV7-6, with 11 bases identical to TRBD1. J lost 7 bases, V lost 5 bases, and 4 bases had no gene match. The CDR3 totals 15 residues. Per germline, CDR1 SGHVS and CDR2 FNYEAQ. CDR3 sequence (DNA): TGTGCCAGCAGCAAAGGACAGGGGGCCAATTCACCCCTCCACTTT. Amino acids: CASSKGQGANSPLHF.

The chain links TRBV27 to TRBJ2-5; 13 bases agree with TRBD2. CDR3 length: 16 amino acids. Per germline, CDR1 MNHEY and CDR2 SMNVEV (reference sequence). Trimming cost V 5 bases and J 4 bases; bases outside gene matches: 7. The CDR3 here is CASSVLLAGGLETQYF. The DNA for the CDR3 is TGTGCCAGCAGTGTCTTACTAGCGGGAGGGTTAGAGACCCAGTACTTC.

The genes are TRBV3-1 (or the pseudogene TRBV3-2) and TRBJ2-1, with 11 bases that match TRBD2. Germline V gene lookup returns CDR1 LGHDT and CDR2 YNNKEL (reference sequence). This CDR3 is built from 15 residues. After removal of 2 bases from V and 8 bases from J, the junction contained 5 bases not matched to a gene. CDR3 loop: CASSQRPSGGYEQFF. The CDR3 nucleotides are TGTGCCAGCAGCCAAAGGCCTAGCGGGGGGTATGAGCAGTTCTTC.

V and J are TRBV6-5 and TRBJ1-6; TRBD1 might be the D (5 bases). CDR1 MNHEY and CDR2 SVGAGI come from the germline V gene. This CDR3 has 14 amino acids. Trimming removed 8 bases from V and 7 bases from J, with 15 bases in between. This CDR3 reads CASVRDGSNSPLHF. Here the CDR3 DNA reads TGTGCCAGCGTCCGGGACGGTTCAAATTCACCCCTCCACTTT.

The chain has TRBV19 and TRBJ2-7; D is ambiguous. The CDR3 is made up of 14 amino acids. In germline, CDR1 is LNHDA, CDR2 SQIVND (reference sequence). V lost 5 bases, J lost 2 bases, and 13 bases lay in between. The CDR3 DNA sequence: TGTGCCAGTAGTGCGGCCATACGAGCCTACGAGCAGTACTTC. It is translated as CASSAAIRAYEQYF.

V gene TRBV12-5 combines with J gene TRBJ1-5, with TRBD1 matching over 11 bases. The germline V gene encodes CDR1 LGHNT and CDR2 FRNRAP. The CDR3 sequence is 18 residues long. With V trimmed by 1 base and J by 2 bases, 7 bases remained unmatched. The CDR3 protein is CASGLGTGGWIGNQPQHF. The CDR3 nucleotides read TGTGCTAGTGGTTTGGGGACAGGGGGCTGGATAGGCAATCAGCCCCAGCATTTT. Full variable domain (remainder filled in from reference TRBV12-5 and TRBJ1-5): DARVTQTPRHKVTEMGQEVTMRCQPILGHNTVFWYRQTMMQGLELLAYFRNRAPLDDSGMPKDRFSAEMPDATLATLKIQPSEPRDSAVYFCASGLGTGGWIGNQPQHFGDGTRLSIL.

V is TRBV2 and J is TRBJ1-1; D is unclear. V was pared by 8 bases and J by 6 bases, with 10 bases between. Germline CDR1 is SNHLY and CDR2 is FYNNEI. The CDR3 is 11 amino acids. CDR3 sequence reads: CASGKGSEAFF. The CDR3 nucleotides read TGTGCCAGCGGTAAGGGCTCTGAAGCTTTCTTT.

This chain joins TRBV7-3 and TRBJ2-1, with a weak D call TRBD2 (5 bases). Trimming stripped 5 bases from V and 6 bases from J, with 11 bases between. In germline, CDR1 is SGHTA, CDR2 FQGTGA. The CDR3 length is 13 residues. CDR3 DNA: TGTGCCAGCAGCACCGGACTCACCAATGAGCAGTTCTTC. Translation gives CASSTGLTNEQFF.